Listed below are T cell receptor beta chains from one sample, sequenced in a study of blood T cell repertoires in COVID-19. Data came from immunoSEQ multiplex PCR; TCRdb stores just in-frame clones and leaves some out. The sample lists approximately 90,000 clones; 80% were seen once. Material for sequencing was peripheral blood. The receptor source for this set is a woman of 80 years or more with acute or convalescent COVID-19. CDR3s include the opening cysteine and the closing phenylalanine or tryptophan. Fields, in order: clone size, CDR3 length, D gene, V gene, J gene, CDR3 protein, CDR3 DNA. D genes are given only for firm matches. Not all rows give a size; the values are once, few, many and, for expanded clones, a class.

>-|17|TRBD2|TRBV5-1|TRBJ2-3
CASSLEGLAGVTNTQYF
TGCGCCAGCAGCTTGGAGGGACTAGCGGGTGTGACGAATACGCAGTATTTT
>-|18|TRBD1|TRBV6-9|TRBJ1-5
CASSYNSQGAESNQPQHF
TGTGCCAGCAGTTATAATTCGCAGGGGGCGGAGAGCAATCAGCCCCAGCATTTT
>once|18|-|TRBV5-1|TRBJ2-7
CASSLGIAVSLLTYEQYF
TGCGCCAGCAGCTTGGGTATAGCCGTGAGTCTCCTCACCTACGAGCAGTACTTC
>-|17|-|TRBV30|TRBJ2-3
CAWSVPTLVALTDTQYF
TGTGCCTGGAGTGTACCCACTTTAGTTGCCCTCACAGATACGCAGTATTTT
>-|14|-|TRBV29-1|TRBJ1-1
CSVEKGSGNTEAFF
TGCAGCGTTGAAAAGGGTAGCGGGAACACTGAAGCTTTCTTT
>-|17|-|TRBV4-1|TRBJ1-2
CASSQAPDDRTLYGYTF
TGCGCCAGCAGCCAAGCCCCCGACGACAGAACCCTCTATGGCTACACCTTC
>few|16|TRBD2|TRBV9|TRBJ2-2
CASSVGGGSGTGELFF
TGTGCCAGCAGCGTAGGGGGCGGGAGCGGCACCGGGGAGCTGTTTTTT
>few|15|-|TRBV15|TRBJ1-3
CATSRNAGDGNTIYF
TGTGCCACCAGCAGAAATGCAGGGGATGGAAACACCATATATTTT
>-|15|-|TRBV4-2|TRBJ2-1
CASSQREGANNEQFF
TGTGCCAGCAGCCAACGGGAGGGGGCAAACAATGAGCAGTTCTTC
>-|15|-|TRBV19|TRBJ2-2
CASSPGLRETGELFF
TGTGCCAGTAGTCCCGGACTGCGAGAAACCGGGGAGCTGTTTTTT
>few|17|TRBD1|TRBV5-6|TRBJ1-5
CASSLGPGQGAGQPQHF
TGTGCCAGCAGCTTGGGCCCGGGACAGGGGGCCGGGCAGCCCCAGCATTTT
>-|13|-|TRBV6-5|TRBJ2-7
CASTGDIRYEQYF
TGTGCCAGCACCGGGGACATCCGCTACGAGCAGTACTTC
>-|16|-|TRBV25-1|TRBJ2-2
CASSLLGAGNTGELFF
TGTGCCAGCAGCCTACTAGGAGCGGGGAACACCGGGGAGCTGTTTTTT
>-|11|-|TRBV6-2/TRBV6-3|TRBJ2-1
CASSLRNEQFF
TGTGCCAGCAGTCTGAGGAATGAGCAGTTCTTC
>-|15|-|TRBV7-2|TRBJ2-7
CASSLGGLPFYEQYF
TGTGCCAGCAGCTTAGGGGGACTTCCGTTCTACGAGCAGTACTTC
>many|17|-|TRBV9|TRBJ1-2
CASSLGRAATYDYGYTF
TGTGCCAGCAGCCTGGGCCGCGCCGCCACGTACGACTATGGCTACACCTTC
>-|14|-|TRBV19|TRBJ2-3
CASSRGSSTDTQYF
TGTGCCAGTAGTAGAGGGAGTAGCACAGATACGCAGTATTTT
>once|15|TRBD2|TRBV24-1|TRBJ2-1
CATSDSRDYTNEQFF
TGTGCCACCAGTGATTCGCGGGACTACACCAATGAGCAGTTCTTC
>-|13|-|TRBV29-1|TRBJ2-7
CSATPTRTGEQYF
TGCAGCGCAACCCCGACTAGGACGGGAGAGCAGTACTTC
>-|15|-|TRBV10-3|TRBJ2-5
CAISESGGLQETQYF
TGTGCCATCAGTGAGTCGGGGGGACTCCAAGAGACCCAGTACTTC
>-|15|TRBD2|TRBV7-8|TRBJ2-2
CASSIGTSRTGELFF
TGTGCCAGCAGCATCGGGACTAGCCGCACCGGGGAGCTGTTTTTT
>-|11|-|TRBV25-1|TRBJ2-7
CASTRAHEQYF
TGTGCCAGCACCAGGGCTCACGAGCAGTACTTC
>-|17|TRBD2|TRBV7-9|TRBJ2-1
CASSLSGLAGGGDEQFF
TGTGCCAGCAGCTTGAGCGGACTAGCGGGAGGAGGGGATGAGCAGTTCTTC
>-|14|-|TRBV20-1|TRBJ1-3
CSASIPYFGNTIYF
TGCAGTGCTAGTATCCCGTATTTTGGAAACACCATATATTTT
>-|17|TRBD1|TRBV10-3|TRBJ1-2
CAISPDRVRFANYGYTF
TGTGCCATCAGCCCCGACAGGGTTCGATTCGCCAACTATGGCTACACCTTC
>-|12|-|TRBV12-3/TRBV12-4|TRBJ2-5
CASSLARETQYF
TGTGCCAGCAGTTTAGCCCGGGAGACCCAGTACTTC
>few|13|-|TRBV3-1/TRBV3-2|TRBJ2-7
CASSQGAGQEQYF
TGTGCCAGCAGCCAAGGAGCGGGTCAAGAGCAGTACTTC
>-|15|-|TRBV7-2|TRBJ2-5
CASSKDTFSQETQYF
TGTGCCAGCAGCAAAGACACGTTTTCGCAAGAGACCCAGTACTTC
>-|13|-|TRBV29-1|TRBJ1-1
CSVELRGLTEAFF
TGCAGCGTTGAACTCAGGGGCCTGACTGAAGCTTTCTTT
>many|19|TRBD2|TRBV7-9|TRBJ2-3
CASSLDSGTSGRWTDTQYF
TGTGCCAGCAGCTTAGATTCCGGGACTAGCGGGAGATGGACAGATACGCAGTATTTT
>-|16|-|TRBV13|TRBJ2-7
CASSGTTAQYSYEQYF
TGTGCCAGCAGCGGAACGACAGCGCAGTACTCCTACGAGCAGTACTTC
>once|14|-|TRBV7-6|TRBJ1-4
CASSLAQGNEKLFF
TGTGCCAGCAGCTTGGCTCAGGGTAATGAAAAACTGTTTTTT
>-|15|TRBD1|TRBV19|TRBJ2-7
CASSKTGGLNGEQYF
TGTGCCAGTAGTAAAACAGGGGGCCTAAATGGCGAGCAGTACTTC
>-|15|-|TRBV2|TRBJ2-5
CASSEFRLGGETQYF
TGTGCCAGCAGTGAATTCCGTCTGGGGGGAGAGACCCAGTACTTC
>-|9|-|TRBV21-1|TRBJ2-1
CAERGEQFF
TGTGCCGAGCGGGGTGAGCAGTTCTTC
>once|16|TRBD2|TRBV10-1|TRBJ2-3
CASSESIAGRLDTQYF
TGCGCCAGCAGTGAGTCTATAGCGGGGCGCCTGGATACGCAGTATTTT
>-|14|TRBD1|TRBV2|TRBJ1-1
CASTIQGADTEAFF
TGTGCCAGCACTATACAGGGGGCGGACACTGAAGCTTTCTTT
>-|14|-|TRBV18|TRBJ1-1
CASSQRQGNTEAFF
TGTGCCAGCTCACAACGGCAGGGGAACACTGAAGCTTTCTTT
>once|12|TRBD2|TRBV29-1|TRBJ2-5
CSVSGGQETQYF
TGCAGCGTTTCCGGGGGGCAAGAGACCCAGTACTTC
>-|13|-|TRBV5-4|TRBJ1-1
CASSLAGITEAFF
TGTGCCAGCAGCTTGGCAGGGATCACTGAAGCTTTCTTT
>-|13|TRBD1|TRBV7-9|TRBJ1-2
CASSFRDRGGYTF
TGTGCCAGCAGCTTCAGAGACAGGGGTGGCTACACCTTC
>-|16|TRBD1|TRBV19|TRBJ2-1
CASSRDSPPTYNEQFF
TGTGCCAGTAGTAGGGACAGCCCCCCTACCTACAATGAGCAGTTCTTC
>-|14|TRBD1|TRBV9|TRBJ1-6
CASSAGTGNSPLHF
TGTGCCAGCAGTGCCGGGACAGGAAATTCACCCCTCCACTTT
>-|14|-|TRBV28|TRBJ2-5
CASTGTSRIKTQYF
TGTGCCAGCACCGGTACTAGTAGGATAAAGACCCAGTACTTC
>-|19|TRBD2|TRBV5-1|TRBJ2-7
CASSVRTGTSGAGGSEQYF
TGCGCCAGCAGCGTACGAACCGGGACTAGCGGGGCGGGCGGCTCCGAGCAGTACTTC
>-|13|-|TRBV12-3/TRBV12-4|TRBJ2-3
CASSPRTGDTQYF
TGTGCCAGCAGTCCCCGCACAGGGGATACGCAGTATTTT
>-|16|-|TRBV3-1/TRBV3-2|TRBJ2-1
CASSQGAGYSYNEQFF
TGTGCCAGCAGCCAAGGGGCTGGCTACTCCTACAATGAGCAGTTCTTC
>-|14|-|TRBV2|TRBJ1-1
CASSELRVVTEAFF
TGTGCCAGCAGCGAACTCAGGGTGGTAACTGAAGCTTTCTTT
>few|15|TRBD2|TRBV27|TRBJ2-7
CASEPLGLAGGEQYF
TGTGCCAGCGAACCTCTTGGACTAGCGGGAGGTGAGCAGTACTTC
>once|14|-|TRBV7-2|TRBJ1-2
CASSLAGAPRGYTF
TGTGCCAGCAGCTTAGCGGGGGCCCCACGAGGCTACACCTTC
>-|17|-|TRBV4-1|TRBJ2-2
CASSQTSPGVTTGELFF
TGCGCCAGCAGCCAAACCTCGCCAGGCGTTACCACCGGGGAGCTGTTTTTT
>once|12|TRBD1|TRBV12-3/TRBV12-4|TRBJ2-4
CASSRQGAREYF
TGTGCCAGCAGTCGACAGGGGGCGAGGGAGTACTTC
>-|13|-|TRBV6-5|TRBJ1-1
CASTAHGGTEAFF
TGTGCCAGCACAGCCCACGGAGGCACTGAAGCTTTCTTT
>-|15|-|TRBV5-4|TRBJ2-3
CASSVLGHDTDTQYF
TGTGCCAGCAGCGTTCTGGGGCACGACACAGATACGCAGTATTTT
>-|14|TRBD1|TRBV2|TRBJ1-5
CASSRTGDGQPQHF
TGTGCCAGCAGTAGGACAGGGGATGGTCAGCCCCAGCATTTT
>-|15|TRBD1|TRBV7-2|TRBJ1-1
CASSLGQTINTEAFF
TGTGCCAGCAGCCTGGGACAGACCATTAACACTGAAGCTTTCTTT